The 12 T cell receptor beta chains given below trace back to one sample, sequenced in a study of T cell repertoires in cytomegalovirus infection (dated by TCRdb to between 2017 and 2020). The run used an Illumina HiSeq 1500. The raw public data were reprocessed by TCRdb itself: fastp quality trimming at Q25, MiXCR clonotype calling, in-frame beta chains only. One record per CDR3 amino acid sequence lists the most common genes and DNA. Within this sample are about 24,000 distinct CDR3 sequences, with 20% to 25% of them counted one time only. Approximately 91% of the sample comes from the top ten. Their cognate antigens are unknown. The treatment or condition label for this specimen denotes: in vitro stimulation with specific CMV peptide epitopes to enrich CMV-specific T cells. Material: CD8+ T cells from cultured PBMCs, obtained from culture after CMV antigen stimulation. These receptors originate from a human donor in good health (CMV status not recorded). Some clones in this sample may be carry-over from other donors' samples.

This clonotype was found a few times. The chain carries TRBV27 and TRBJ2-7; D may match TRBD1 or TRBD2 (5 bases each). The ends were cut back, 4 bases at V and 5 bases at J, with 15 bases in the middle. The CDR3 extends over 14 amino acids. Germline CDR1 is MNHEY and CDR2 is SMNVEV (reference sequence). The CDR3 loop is CASSSTDWGDEQYF. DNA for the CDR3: TGTGCCAGCAGTTCGACAGATTGGGGAGACGAGCAGTACTTC.

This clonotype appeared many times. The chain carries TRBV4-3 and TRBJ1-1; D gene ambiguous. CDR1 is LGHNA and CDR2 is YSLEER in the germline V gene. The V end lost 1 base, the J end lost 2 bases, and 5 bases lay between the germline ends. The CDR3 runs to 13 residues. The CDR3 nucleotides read TGCGCCAGCAGCCAAGGATTTAACACTGAAGCTTTCTTT. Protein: CASSQGFNTEAFF.

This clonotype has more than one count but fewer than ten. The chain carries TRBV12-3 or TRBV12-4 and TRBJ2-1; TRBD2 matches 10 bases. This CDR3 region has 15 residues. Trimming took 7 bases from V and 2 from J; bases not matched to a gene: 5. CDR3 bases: TGTGCCAGCATCAATAGCGGGGGGACCTACAATGAGCAGTTCTTC. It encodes CASINSGGTYNEQFF.

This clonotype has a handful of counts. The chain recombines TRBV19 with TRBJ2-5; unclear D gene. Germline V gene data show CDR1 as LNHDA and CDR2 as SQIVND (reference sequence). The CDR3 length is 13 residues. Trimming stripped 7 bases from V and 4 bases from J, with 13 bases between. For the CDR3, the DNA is TGTGCCAGTAACGAAGTTCGCGGAGAGACCCAGTACTTC. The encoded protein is CASNEVRGETQYF.

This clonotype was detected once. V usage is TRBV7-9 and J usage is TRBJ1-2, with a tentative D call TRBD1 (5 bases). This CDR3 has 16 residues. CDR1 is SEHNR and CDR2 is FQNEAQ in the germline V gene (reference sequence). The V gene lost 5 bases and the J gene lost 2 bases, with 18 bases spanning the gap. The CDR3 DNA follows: TGTGCCAGCAGCAATCAAATCTGGGGGGGAAACTATGGCTACACCTTC. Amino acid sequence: CASSNQIWGGNYGYTF.

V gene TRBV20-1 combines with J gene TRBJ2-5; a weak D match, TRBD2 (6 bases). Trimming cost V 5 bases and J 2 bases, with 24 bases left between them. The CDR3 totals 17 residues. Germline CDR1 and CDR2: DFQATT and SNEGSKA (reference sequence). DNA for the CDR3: TGCAGTGCTCGTCGAGCAGACGGGCAGGGAGGACAAGAGACCCAGTACTTC. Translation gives CSARRADGQGGQETQYF.

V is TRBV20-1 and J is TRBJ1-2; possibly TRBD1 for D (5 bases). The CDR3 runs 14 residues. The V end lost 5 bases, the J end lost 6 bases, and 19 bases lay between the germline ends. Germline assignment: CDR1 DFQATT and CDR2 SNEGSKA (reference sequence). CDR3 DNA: TGCAGTGCTGCCTACCGGGGCTTCATCGATGGCTACACCTTC. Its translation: CSAAYRGFIDGYTF.

In DNA form, the CDR3 reads TGCGCCAGCAGCCATGGAAGTAGGACTGAAGCTTTCTTT. It is translated as CASSHGSRTEAFF. The gene calls are TRBV4-3 and TRBJ1-1; no clear D. V dropped 3 bases and J dropped 5 bases, with 10 bases sitting between them. The CDR3 totals 13 residues. Per the germline V gene, CDR1 is LGHNA and CDR2 is YSLEER.

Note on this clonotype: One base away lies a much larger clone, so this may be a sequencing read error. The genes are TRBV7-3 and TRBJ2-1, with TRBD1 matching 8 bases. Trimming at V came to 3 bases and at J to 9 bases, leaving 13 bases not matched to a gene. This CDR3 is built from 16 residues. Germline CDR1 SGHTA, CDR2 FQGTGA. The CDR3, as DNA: TGTGCCAGCAGCTTGGGGACAGGCGACCTTGTGCGTGAGCAGTTCTTC. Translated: CASSLGTGDLVREQFF.

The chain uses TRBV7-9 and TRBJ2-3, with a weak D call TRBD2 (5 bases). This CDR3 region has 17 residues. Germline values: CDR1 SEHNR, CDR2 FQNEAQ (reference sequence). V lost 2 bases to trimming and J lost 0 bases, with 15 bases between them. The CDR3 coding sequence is TGTGCCAGCAGCTTACCCTCAGACTACTCTAGCACAGATACGCAGTATTTT. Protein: CASSLPSDYSSTDTQYF.

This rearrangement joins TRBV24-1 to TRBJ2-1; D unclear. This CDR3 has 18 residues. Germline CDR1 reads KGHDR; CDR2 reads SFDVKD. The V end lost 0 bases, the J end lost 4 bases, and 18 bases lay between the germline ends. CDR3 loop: CATSDLMADPTDYNEQFF. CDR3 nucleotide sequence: TGTGCCACCAGTGATTTGATGGCCGATCCAACAGATTACAATGAGCAGTTCTTC.

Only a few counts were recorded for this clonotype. CDR3 residues: CASSQDRGRDTEAFF. Here the CDR3 DNA reads TGCGCCAGCAGCCAAGATCGGGGTCGAGACACTGAAGCTTTCTTT. The chain couples TRBV4-1 to TRBJ1-1; D remains ambiguous. The CDR3 contains 15 residues. Germline CDR1 is MGHRA and CDR2 is YSYEKL. V lost 0 bases and J lost 3, with 11 bases in between.